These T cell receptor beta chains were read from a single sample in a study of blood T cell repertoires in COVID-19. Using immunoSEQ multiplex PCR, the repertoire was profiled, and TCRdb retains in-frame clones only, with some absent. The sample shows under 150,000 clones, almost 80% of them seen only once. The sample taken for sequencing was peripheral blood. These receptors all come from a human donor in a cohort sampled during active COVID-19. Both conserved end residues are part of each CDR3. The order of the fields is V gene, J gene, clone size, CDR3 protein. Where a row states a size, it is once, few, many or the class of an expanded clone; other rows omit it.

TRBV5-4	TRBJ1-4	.	CASSSSREGPNEKLFF
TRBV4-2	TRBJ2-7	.	CASSQVAGQDSYEQYF
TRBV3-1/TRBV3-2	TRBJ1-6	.	CASSQVPGGAPLHF
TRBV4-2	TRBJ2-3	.	CASSQVAGLTDTQYF
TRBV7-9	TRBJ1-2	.	CASSEQGGYGYTF
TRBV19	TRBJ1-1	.	CASSMSGMGTEAFF
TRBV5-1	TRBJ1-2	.	CASSSGTGVLDGYTF
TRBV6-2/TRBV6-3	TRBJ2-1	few	CASSSRLAGEQFF
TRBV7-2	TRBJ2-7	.	CASSGELGYEQYF
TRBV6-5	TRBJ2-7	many	CASRYSGRGTYEQYF
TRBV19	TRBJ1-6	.	CASSRAGDNSPLHF
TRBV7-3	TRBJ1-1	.	CASSLNQEDTEAFF
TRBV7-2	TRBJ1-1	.	CASSPVSGTEAFF
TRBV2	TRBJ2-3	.	CASNIQEGQVDTQYF
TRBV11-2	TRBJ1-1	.	CASSELTGQGTEAFF
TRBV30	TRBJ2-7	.	CAWTGSGRYEQYF
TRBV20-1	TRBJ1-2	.	CSASFAGAIFYGYTF
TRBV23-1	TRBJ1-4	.	CASSPPRCRGKFIGEKLFF
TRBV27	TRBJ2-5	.	CASSLSAGTSGRGEETQYF
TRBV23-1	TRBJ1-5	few	CASSHPTARALWSNQPQHF
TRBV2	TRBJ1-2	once	CASGGQGGGGYTF
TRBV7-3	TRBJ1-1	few	CASSLGESTEAFF
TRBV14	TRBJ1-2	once	CASSQGRQDYGYTF